This TCR beta chain is from a study of T-cell reconstitution after alpha-beta-depleted transplantation in children. Germline V lookup: CDR1 MNHEY, CDR2 SMNVEV (reference sequence). The CDR3 is 16 residues long. The V and J ends lost 4 bases and 3 bases, in that order; junction bases with no gene match: 8. Unique molecular identifiers were incorporated into the prepared TCRbeta library. TCRdb processed the PCR reads anew with MiXCR; each CDR3 protein has one entry. The sample has 490,000 or so distinct CDR3 sequences, about 12% seen once. This clonotype showed up many times. The clonotype comes from a human donor who donated a stem cell graft to a child with combined immunodeficiency. The chain is built from TRBV27 and TRBJ2-7; 11 bases map to TRBD2. Sequences were derived from PBMCs from the stem cell graft donor, sampled from the stem cell graft. CDR3: CASSWVPTSGIYEQYF. DNA for the CDR3: TGTGCCAGCAGTTGGGTACCGACTAGCGGGATCTACGAGCAGTACTTC.